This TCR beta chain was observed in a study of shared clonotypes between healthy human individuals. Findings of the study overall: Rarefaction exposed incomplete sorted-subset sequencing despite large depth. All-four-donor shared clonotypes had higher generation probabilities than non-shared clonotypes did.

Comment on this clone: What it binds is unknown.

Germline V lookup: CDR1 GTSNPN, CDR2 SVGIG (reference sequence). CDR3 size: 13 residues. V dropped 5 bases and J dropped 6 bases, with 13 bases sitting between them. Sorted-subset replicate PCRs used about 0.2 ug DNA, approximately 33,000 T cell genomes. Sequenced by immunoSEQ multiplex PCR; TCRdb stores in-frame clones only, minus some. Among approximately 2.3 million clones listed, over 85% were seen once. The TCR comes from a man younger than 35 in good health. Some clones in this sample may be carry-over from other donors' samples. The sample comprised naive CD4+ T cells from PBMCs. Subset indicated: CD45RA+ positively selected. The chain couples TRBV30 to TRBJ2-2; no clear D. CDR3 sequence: CAWRSYLAGELFF. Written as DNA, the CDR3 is TGTGCCTGGCGGAGCTATCTGGCCGGGGAGCTGTTTTTT.